A selection of T cell receptor beta chains follows, all from one sample in a study of blood T cell repertoires in COVID-19. The repertoire was sequenced with immunoSEQ multiplex PCR; TCRdb's copy has only in-frame clones and lacks some. The data hold 150,000 to 200,000 clones, with under 90% observed a single time. Sequencing was performed on peripheral blood. Receptor source: a person aged 70 to 85 with COVID-19, enrolled during active disease. Both conserved end residues are part of each CDR3. D genes are given only for firm matches. Expanded clones get a size class; other rows say once, few or many, or leave the size out.

D: TRBD1
V: TRBV6-2/TRBV6-3
J: TRBJ1-5
size: NA
DNA: TGTGCCAGCAGTTACTCGACGTCGTCACTGGGACAGCTTTATCAGCCCCAGCATTTT
CDR3: CASSYSTSSLGQLYQPQHF

D: NA
V: TRBV7-3
J: TRBJ2-1
size: NA
DNA: TGTGCCAGCAGCTTAACGGGAGGATACTACAATGAGCAGTTCTTC
CDR3: CASSLTGGYYNEQFF

D: TRBD1
V: TRBV11-2
J: TRBJ2-3
size: NA
DNA: TGTGCCAGCAGCTATACCGGGACAGGGGCAGATACGCAGTATTTT
CDR3: CASSYTGTGADTQYF

D: TRBD2
V: TRBV4-3
J: TRBJ2-1
size: NA
DNA: TGCGCCAGCAGCCAAGAAGGAGTTCAAGGCCTAGCGGGAGAGAATGAGCAGTTCTTC
CDR3: CASSQEGVQGLAGENEQFF

D: NA
V: TRBV19
J: TRBJ1-1
size: NA
DNA: TGTGCCAGTAGTGGACAGACCAACACTGAAGCTTTCTTT
CDR3: CASSGQTNTEAFF

D: NA
V: TRBV27
J: TRBJ2-3
size: NA
DNA: TGTGCCAGCAGTTCACAGGGTTTCACAGATACGCAGTATTTT
CDR3: CASSSQGFTDTQYF

D: NA
V: TRBV7-3
J: TRBJ2-5
size: NA
DNA: TGTGCCAGCAGCTTGAGTTGGGCGGGGGCTGCAGTGACCCAGTACTTC
CDR3: CASSLSWAGAAVTQYF

D: NA
V: TRBV3-1/TRBV3-2
J: TRBJ1-3
size: NA
DNA: TGTGCCAGCGGGTCGGAGGCCGGAAACTCTGGAAACACCATATATTTT
CDR3: CASGSEAGNSGNTIYF

D: NA
V: TRBV11-2
J: TRBJ2-2
size: NA
DNA: TGTGCCAGCAGCCTCAGACAGGTGGGGGACACCGGGGAGCTGTTTTTT
CDR3: CASSLRQVGDTGELFF

D: TRBD2
V: TRBV7-2
J: TRBJ2-3
size: few
DNA: TGTGCCAGCAGCCTACTAGCGACAAGCACAGATACGCAGTATTTT
CDR3: CASSLLATSTDTQYF

D: NA
V: TRBV11-2
J: TRBJ2-7
size: NA
DNA: TGTGCCAGCAGCTTAGTAGCGGCGGGGTACGAGCAGTACTTC
CDR3: CASSLVAAGYEQYF

D: NA
V: TRBV27
J: TRBJ1-2
size: NA
DNA: TGTGCCAGCAGGGGGGCAGGGAACTATGGCTACACCTTC
CDR3: CASRGAGNYGYTF

D: NA
V: TRBV27
J: TRBJ1-6
size: NA
DNA: TGTGCCAGCAGTTTTAGGGGGGGGACCCTCCACTTT
CDR3: CASSFRGGTLHF

D: TRBD1
V: TRBV30
J: TRBJ1-5
size: NA
DNA: TGTGCCTGGAGCCGGACAGGGCTGAATCAGCCCCAGCATTTT
CDR3: CAWSRTGLNQPQHF

D: NA
V: TRBV7-2
J: TRBJ2-2
size: NA
DNA: TGTGCCAGCACTTGGAGGTTAGACACCGGGGAGCTGTTTTTT
CDR3: CASTWRLDTGELFF

D: NA
V: TRBV3-1/TRBV3-2
J: TRBJ2-7
size: NA
DNA: TGTGCCAGCAGCCATAGCTACGAGCAGTACTTC
CDR3: CASSHSYEQYF

D: TRBD1
V: TRBV3-1/TRBV3-2
J: TRBJ1-3
size: NA
DNA: TGTGCCAGCAGCCAAGGGGGACAGGGTGGGGGCACCATATATTTT
CDR3: CASSQGGQGGGTIYF

D: TRBD1
V: TRBV7-2
J: TRBJ2-7
size: NA
DNA: TGTGCCAGCAGCTTCGCACCCGGGACAGGGGGATACGAGCAGTACTTC
CDR3: CASSFAPGTGGYEQYF

D: TRBD1
V: TRBV30
J: TRBJ1-2
size: NA
DNA: TGTGCCTGGGACCCCGGGACAGGTTTGGAGGGCTACACCTTC
CDR3: CAWDPGTGLEGYTF

D: NA
V: TRBV19
J: TRBJ2-5
size: NA
DNA: TGTGCCAGTAAGGATCAGGGTTCGGGAGAGACCCAGTACTTC
CDR3: CASKDQGSGETQYF

D: NA
V: TRBV29-1
J: TRBJ1-3
size: NA
DNA: TGCAGCGTTGAAGGCGGGGGAAACTCTGGAAACACCATATATTTT
CDR3: CSVEGGGNSGNTIYF

D: NA
V: TRBV5-1
J: TRBJ2-1
size: once
DNA: TGCGCCAGCAGCACCGGCAATGAGCAGTTCTTC
CDR3: CASSTGNEQFF

D: NA
V: TRBV5-5
J: TRBJ1-2
size: once
DNA: TGTGCCAGCAGGAACCTCGCGACAGGAACCTATGGCTACACCTTC
CDR3: CASRNLATGTYGYTF

D: TRBD1
V: TRBV4-3
J: TRBJ1-2
size: NA
DNA: TGCGCCAGCAGCCAAGAACAGGGGGGTAACTATGGCTACACCTTC
CDR3: CASSQEQGGNYGYTF

D: NA
V: TRBV6-5
J: TRBJ2-1
size: NA
DNA: TGTGCCAGCAGAGACAGTTACACCTCCTACAATGAGCAGTTCTTC
CDR3: CASRDSYTSYNEQFF

D: NA
V: TRBV21-1
J: TRBJ1-1
size: NA
DNA: TGTGCCACCACCAAGAGGGGGACTGAAGCTTTCTTT
CDR3: CATTKRGTEAFF

D: TRBD1
V: TRBV29-1
J: TRBJ1-5
size: once
DNA: TGCAGCGTGGGGGACAGTTATAATCAGCCCCAGCATTTT
CDR3: CSVGDSYNQPQHF

D: NA
V: TRBV9
J: TRBJ1-2
size: NA
DNA: TGTGCCAGCAGCGTAGCGGACAGCAACTATGGCTACACCTTC
CDR3: CASSVADSNYGYTF

D: TRBD2
V: TRBV7-9
J: TRBJ2-5
size: NA
DNA: TGTGCCAGCAGTTATAGACTAGCGGGGGGCAAAGAGACCCAGTACTTC
CDR3: CASSYRLAGGKETQYF

D: TRBD2
V: TRBV11-3
J: TRBJ2-3
size: NA
DNA: TGTGCCAGCAGCTCCCGGGGTAGCGGGGGAACAGATACGCAGTATTTT
CDR3: CASSSRGSGGTDTQYF

D: NA
V: TRBV3-1/TRBV3-2
J: TRBJ1-5
size: NA
DNA: TGTGCCAGCAGCCAAGATTTTTTGGGCAGCGGGCCCCAGCATTTT
CDR3: CASSQDFLGSGPQHF